This is a list of T cell receptor beta chains from one sample in a study of blood T cell repertoires in COVID-19. Profiling relied on immunoSEQ multiplex PCR, and the TCRdb table lists in-frame clones only, not all of them. The data hold about 96,000 clones, with roughly 90% observed a single time. Sequences were obtained from peripheral blood. Receptors originate from a human donor with COVID-19, enrolled during active disease. The donor label of this sample is uncertain. Each CDR3 is given with its conserved first and last residue. The listing skips clone size in some rows; elsewhere it reads once, few, many or a size class.

abundance | v_gene | CDR3aa
NA | TRBV6-5 | CASLAAEAFF
NA | TRBV20-1 | CSASLGSGGYNEQFF
once | TRBV6-5 | CASSLQGDEQYF
NA | TRBV5-6 | CASSPDSLSYTF
NA | TRBV7-3 | CASSAGGTSTDTQYF
few | TRBV7-2 | CASSLSGLNTEAFF
NA | TRBV5-5 | CASSLITGGVRWARGYTF
NA | TRBV2 | CASSGRGTDTQYF
once | TRBV7-9 | CASSFTGGQETQYF
NA | TRBV10-3 | CAIRVDGSYGYTF
NA | TRBV7-6 | CASSLAPGGSVNTEAFF
NA | TRBV3-1/TRBV3-2 | CASRYTGVDNSPLHF
NA | TRBV29-1 | CSVARQEDETQYF
NA | TRBV2 | CASSEVAGVAGELFF
NA | TRBV5-5 | CASSFDRVEEEYF
NA | TRBV19 | CASSIQGAGETQYF
NA | TRBV18 | CASSLMTGEEGMNTEAFF
NA | TRBV9 | CASSAALGQGLLSVGYTF
NA | TRBV4-1 | CASSQRTGPGQPQHF
NA | TRBV4-2 | CASGASGTYNEQFF
once | TRBV12-3/TRBV12-4 | CASSLGGQTQHF
NA | TRBV9 | CASSVTGRRGYTF
NA | TRBV9 | CASSVGIGDKSTQYF
NA | TRBV9 | CASSVATPRPDSGRAEDTQYF
NA | TRBV18 | CASSPIIGGKTGNTIYF
once | TRBV2 | CASSHTSPGAKVSTDTQYF
NA | TRBV6-5 | CASRTRDSRAYEQYF
NA | TRBV11-2 | CASSTYTDTQYF
NA | TRBV5-4 | CASSLGQGGHNSPLHF
NA | TRBV2 | CASSPGIRQPQHF
NA | TRBV6-5 | CASSSGGRQPQHF
NA | TRBV7-2 | CASSIFGQLSGNTIYF
NA | TRBV19 | CARRPGQGTDTQYF
NA | TRBV30 | CAWAISGANVLTF
NA | TRBV11-1 | CASSFSAGNIQYF